Following are 2 T cell receptor beta chains from one sample sequenced in a study of sequential checkpoint blockade in melanoma. Assay used: immunoSEQ multiplex PCR; TCRdb lists only in-frame clones, some missing. This sample carries 15,000 to 20,000 clones, 70% to 80% of them seen once, and the ten largest clones take approximately 12%. Regarding treatment: randomized to nivolumab then ipilimumab (arm A) or the reverse (arm B). Sample: CD8+ T cells sorted from blood (inferred from file names), taken from a patient given nivolumab and ipilimumab in sequence. All receptors come from a human donor with melanoma.

The chain carries TRBV27 and TRBJ2-1; 7 bases align to TRBD2. Germline V lookup: CDR1 MNHEY, CDR2 SMNVEV (reference sequence). With V trimmed by 3 bases and J by 8 bases, 10 bases remained unmatched. This CDR3 comprises 15 residues. The CDR3 here is CASSFVGGMGHEQFF. The CDR3 nucleotides read TGTGCCAGCAGTTTTGTGGGGGGGATGGGACATGAGCAGTTCTTC.

This sequence joins TRBV7-9 and TRBJ1-4, with D tentatively TRBD1 (6 bases). Germline CDR1 SEHNR, CDR2 FQNEAQ (reference sequence). V shed 1 base and J shed 7 bases, with 16 bases lying between them. CDR3 size: 16 residues. The CDR3 nucleotides are TGTGCCAGCAGCTTAGTTTTAGGACAGTCGGGTGAAAAACTGTTTTTT. It yields the protein CASSLVLGQSGEKLFF. The full variable domain, rest sourced from reference TRBV7-9 and TRBJ1-4, is DTGVSQNPRHKITKRGQNVTFRCDPISEHNRLYWYRQTLGQGPEFLTYFQNEAQLEKSRLLSDRFSAERPKGSFSTLEIQRTEQGDSAMYLCASSLVLGQSGEKLFFGSGTQLSVL.